A selection of T cell receptor beta chains follows, all from one sample in a study of technical replicates of blood from several donors. The table came from immunoSEQ multiplex PCR; TCRdb's copy has only in-frame clones and leaves some out. Found here are approximately 73,000 clones, 93% of them singletons; the top ten hold approximately 0.25%. Sequenced: T cells isolated from PBMCs. These receptors originate from a human donor in good health. The CDR3 runs from the conserved cysteine through the conserved F or W. The order of the fields is CDR3 length, J gene, D gene, V gene, clone size, CDR3 protein, CDR3 DNA. A D gene is named only where the DNA matches it firmly. Rows may omit the clone size; those that give it use once, few, many or a size class.

>13|TRBJ1-2|.|TRBV7-9|few
CASSKQTGYGYTF
TGTGCCAGCAGTAAGCAAACAGGGTACGGCTACACCTTC
>14|TRBJ2-5|TRBD1|TRBV18|.
CASSSMDREETQYF
TGTGCCAGCTCATCCATGGACAGGGAAGAGACCCAGTACTTC
>14|TRBJ1-5|.|TRBV7-8|.
CASSLSWENQPQHF
TGTGCCAGCAGCTTATCTTGGGAGAATCAGCCCCAGCATTTT
>17|TRBJ2-2|.|TRBV7-9|.
CASSLTVYGTNTGELFF
TGTGCCAGCAGCTTAACGGTTTATGGTACGAACACCGGGGAGCTGTTTTTT
>16|TRBJ1-5|TRBD1|TRBV28|.
CASGLDRVLGNQPQHF
TGTGCCAGCGGCCTCGACAGGGTACTTGGCAATCAGCCCCAGCATTTT
>14|TRBJ1-2|TRBD1|TRBV11-2|.
CASSPRQGNYGYTF
TGTGCCAGCAGCCCCCGACAGGGTAACTATGGCTACACCTTC
>15|TRBJ2-7|.|TRBV9|once
CASSVAIGPPYEQYF
TGTGCCAGCAGCGTAGCTATTGGGCCCCCCTACGAGCAGTACTTC
>15|TRBJ1-5|TRBD1|TRBV7-7|few
CASPDRVASNQPQHF
TGTGCCAGCCCCGACAGGGTGGCGAGCAATCAGCCCCAGCATTTT
>16|TRBJ2-7|TRBD2|TRBV13|.
CASSLGLAGNSYEQYF
TGTGCCAGCAGCTTAGGACTAGCGGGGAACTCCTACGAGCAGTACTTC
>14|TRBJ2-4|TRBD1|TRBV6-5|.
CASSLQGAKNIQYF
TGTGCCAGCAGTTTACAGGGGGCCAAAAACATTCAGTACTTC
>11|TRBJ1-1|.|TRBV20-1|once
CSASLHSEAFF
TGCAGTGCTAGCCTCCACAGTGAAGCTTTCTTT
>17|TRBJ1-5|.|TRBV6-1|once
CASSEGTTGSGNQPQHF
TGTGCCAGCAGTGAAGGCACGACGGGAAGCGGCAATCAGCCCCAGCATTTT
>18|TRBJ1-5|TRBD1|TRBV5-6|.
CASSPGRFGTANNQPQHF
TGTGCCAGCAGCCCGGGGCGCTTCGGGACAGCTAACAATCAGCCCCAGCATTTT
>15|TRBJ1-5|.|TRBV28|.
CASSLGQGNNQPQHF
TGTGCCAGCAGTTTGGGGCAGGGGAATAATCAGCCCCAGCATTTT
>16|TRBJ2-1|TRBD2|TRBV4-1|.
CASSHQGLANYNEQFF
TGCGCCAGCAGCCACCAGGGACTAGCGAACTACAATGAGCAGTTCTTC
>13|TRBJ1-2|TRBD1|TRBV2|once
CASTTGDNYGYTF
TGTGCCAGCACAACAGGGGACAACTATGGCTACACCTTC
>15|TRBJ2-7|TRBD1|TRBV14|once
CASSPLDRGPSEQYF
TGTGCCAGCAGCCCTTTAGACAGGGGGCCTAGCGAGCAGTACTTC
>15|TRBJ1-4|TRBD1|TRBV27|once
CASTSSGTGPEKLFF
TGTGCCAGCACCAGCTCCGGGACAGGGCCTGAAAAACTGTTTTTT
>12|TRBJ1-2|TRBD1|TRBV10-3|few
CAISPTGTGYTF
TGTGCCATCAGCCCGACAGGGACCGGCTACACCTTC
>14|TRBJ1-5|.|TRBV7-9|once
CASSSQGRDQPQHF
TGTGCCAGCAGCTCCCAGGGTCGCGATCAGCCCCAGCATTTT
>18|TRBJ2-1|.|TRBV11-2|.
CASSLNRQVYSSYNEQFF
TGTGCCAGCAGCTTAAATCGACAGGTCTATAGCTCCTACAATGAGCAGTTCTTC
>13|TRBJ2-1|.|TRBV5-4|.
CASSLGVYDEQFF
TGTGCCAGCAGCTTGGGCGTCTATGATGAGCAGTTCTTC
>11|TRBJ2-7|.|TRBV10-2|.
CASSGDSVGYF
TGCGCCAGCAGTGGGGACTCCGTGGGGTACTTC
>15|TRBJ2-1|.|TRBV5-1|.
CASTGGASSYNEQFF
TGCGCCAGCACGGGGGGCGCAAGCTCCTACAATGAGCAGTTCTTC
>16|TRBJ1-3|.|TRBV6-5|.
CASSYSRTVSGNTIYF
TGTGCCAGCAGTTACTCAAGGACAGTCTCTGGAAACACCATATATTTT
>13|TRBJ2-1|TRBD2|TRBV29-1|.
CSAGLAGPNEQFF
TGCAGCGCGGGACTAGCGGGGCCCAATGAGCAGTTCTTC
>14|TRBJ2-7|TRBD1|TRBV19|.
CASSIGQGNYEQYF
TGTGCCAGTAGTATCGGACAGGGGAACTACGAGCAGTACTTC
>13|TRBJ2-2|.|TRBV30|.
CAWGFRDTGELFF
TGTGCCTGGGGGTTCCGGGACACCGGGGAGCTGTTTTTT
>13|TRBJ2-1|.|TRBV29-1|once
CSAEGDTYNEQFF
TGCAGCGCCGAGGGGGACACTTACAATGAGCAGTTCTTC
>13|TRBJ1-2|TRBD1|TRBV5-6|.
CASRLGQALGYTF
TGTGCCAGCAGACTGGGACAGGCTCTTGGCTACACCTTC
>15|TRBJ1-3|.|TRBV4-1|.
CASSLGGNSGNTIYF
TGCGCCAGCAGCCTCGGGGGGAACTCTGGAAACACCATATATTTT
>17|TRBJ1-3|TRBD1|TRBV4-2|.
CASSPRDRDSSGNTIYF
TGTGCCAGCAGCCCCAGGGACAGGGACAGCTCTGGAAACACCATATATTTT
>17|TRBJ2-5|TRBD2|TRBV7-2|few
CASSYGGGISLQETQYF
TGTGCCAGCAGCTATGGGGGAGGGATCTCCCTCCAAGAGACCCAGTACTTC
>16|TRBJ2-7|TRBD2|TRBV4-2|few
CASSDLGGGSSYEQYF
TGTGCCAGCAGCGATCTGGGCGGGGGGTCATCCTACGAGCAGTACTTC
>18|TRBJ2-1|TRBD2|TRBV6-1|.
CASSGERGLVYPYNEQFF
TGTGCCAGCAGTGGGGAACGGGGACTAGTATACCCCTACAATGAGCAGTTCTTC
>15|TRBJ2-4|TRBD1|TRBV4-1|.
CASSPAGQGENIQYF
TGCGCCAGCAGCCCTGCCGGCCAGGGGGAAAACATTCAGTACTTC
>15|TRBJ2-6|.|TRBV14|.
CASTRGVAGANVLTF
TGTGCCAGCACCAGGGGGGTGGCTGGGGCCAACGTCCTGACTTTC
>14|TRBJ2-1|.|TRBV29-1|.
CSVLGASRYNEQFF
TGCAGCGTACTGGGGGCCTCTCGCTACAATGAGCAGTTCTTC
>15|TRBJ2-3|.|TRBV5-6|.
CASSLAPTSTDTQYF
TGTGCCAGCAGCTTGGCCCCGACTAGCACAGATACGCAGTATTTT
>15|TRBJ2-5|TRBD2|TRBV10-3|.
CAISRLAGYQETQYF
TGTGCCATCAGTCGACTAGCGGGGTATCAAGAGACCCAGTACTTC
>15|TRBJ1-6|.|TRBV7-2|.
CASSLESAGHSPLHF
TGTGCCAGCAGCTTAGAATCGGCAGGGCATTCACCCCTCCACTTT
>13|TRBJ1-1|.|TRBV27|.
CASSPVRGTEAFF
TGTGCCAGCAGCCCGGTCAGGGGCACTGAAGCTTTCTTT
>17|TRBJ1-4|.|TRBV27|.
CASSFRTGVSTNEKLFF
TGTGCCAGCAGTTTCAGAACCGGAGTTTCAACTAATGAAAAACTGTTTTTT
>18|TRBJ2-7|TRBD2|TRBV28|.
CASSWTSGRLGGFYEQYF
TGTGCCAGCAGTTGGACTAGCGGGAGGCTAGGGGGATTCTACGAGCAGTACTTC
>11|TRBJ2-5|.|TRBV5-4|.
CASGQQETQYF
TGTGCCAGCGGACAGCAAGAGACCCAGTACTTC
>14|TRBJ2-2|.|TRBV12-5|.
CASDSFRDPDLLFF
TGTGCTAGTGACAGTTTCCGGGATCCGGACCTTCTGTTTTTT
>16|TRBJ2-7|TRBD2|TRBV28|.
CASSLVSAGGLFEQYF
TGTGCCAGCAGTTTAGTGAGCGCGGGAGGGCTGTTCGAGCAGTACTTC
>13|TRBJ1-2|.|TRBV6-4|.
CASINGPQVDYTF
TGTGCCAGCATAAACGGGCCACAGGTCGACTACACCTTC
>15|TRBJ1-2|TRBD1|TRBV11-2|.
CASSLEYWDSYGYTF
TGTGCCAGCAGCTTAGAGTATTGGGACAGCTATGGCTACACCTTC
>16|TRBJ2-2|TRBD1|TRBV19|once
CASNDRDLVNTGELFF
TGTGCCAGTAACGACAGGGATTTGGTGAACACCGGGGAGCTGTTTTTT
>13|TRBJ2-6|.|TRBV7-9|.
CASSFGGANVLTF
TGTGCCAGCAGCTTCGGTGGGGCCAACGTCCTGACTTTC
>16|TRBJ2-2|TRBD1|TRBV30|.
CAWSVPLGQGTGELFF
TGTGCCTGGAGTGTACCCCTAGGACAGGGCACCGGGGAGCTGTTTTTT
>16|TRBJ1-2|.|TRBV18|.
CASSRRIQGTNYGYTF
TGTGCCAGCTCGAGAAGAATTCAGGGGACTAACTATGGCTACACCTTC
>14|TRBJ2-5|.|TRBV5-1|.
CASRPPGDQETQYF
TGCGCCAGCAGGCCCCCAGGGGACCAAGAGACCCAGTACTTC
>10|TRBJ2-1|.|TRBV25-1|.
CASSYNEQFF
TGTGCCAGCAGCTATAATGAGCAGTTCTTC
>12|TRBJ1-1|TRBD1|TRBV13|.
CASSRQGFEAFF
TGTGCCAGCAGCCGACAGGGTTTTGAAGCTTTCTTT
>12|TRBJ2-1|.|TRBV5-1|.
CASSFSDSEQFF
TGCGCCAGCAGCTTTTCGGACAGTGAGCAGTTCTTC
>13|TRBJ1-1|.|TRBV11-3|.
CASRFGGGTEAFF
TGTGCCAGCAGATTTGGGGGGGGGACTGAAGCTTTCTTT
>14|TRBJ1-4|TRBD1|TRBV5-4|.
CASSRQGWNEKLFF
TGTGCCAGCAGCCGACAGGGCTGGAATGAAAAACTGTTTTTT